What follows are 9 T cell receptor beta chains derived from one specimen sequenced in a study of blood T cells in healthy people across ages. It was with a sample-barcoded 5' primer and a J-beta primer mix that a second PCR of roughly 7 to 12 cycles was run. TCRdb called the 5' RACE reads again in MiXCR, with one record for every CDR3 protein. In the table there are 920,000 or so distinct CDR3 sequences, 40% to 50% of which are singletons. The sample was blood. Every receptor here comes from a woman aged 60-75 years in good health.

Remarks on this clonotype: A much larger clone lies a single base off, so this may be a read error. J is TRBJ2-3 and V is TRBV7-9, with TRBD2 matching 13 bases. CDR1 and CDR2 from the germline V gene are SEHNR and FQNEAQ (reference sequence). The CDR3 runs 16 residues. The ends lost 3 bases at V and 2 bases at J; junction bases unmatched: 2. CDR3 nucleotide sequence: TGTGCCAGCAGCTTCGGACTAGCGGGAGTCACAGATACGCAGTATTTT. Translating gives CASSFGLAGVTDTQYF.

For the CDR3, the DNA is TGTGCCAGCAGCCCCATGGTTAGCGGGAACAATGAGCAGTTCTTC. This codes for CASSPMVSGNNEQFF. The rearrangement links TRBV3-1 to TRBJ2-1; 8 nucleotides match TRBD2. The CDR3 is 15 residues long. V lost 4 bases and J lost 5; bases outside the gene matches: 7. CDR1 is LGHDT, CDR2 YNNKEL, per germline (reference sequence).

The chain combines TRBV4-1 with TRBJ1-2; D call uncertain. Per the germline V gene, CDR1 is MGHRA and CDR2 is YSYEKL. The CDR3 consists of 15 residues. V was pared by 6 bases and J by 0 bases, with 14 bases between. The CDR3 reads CASRSPDKANYGYTF. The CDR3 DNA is TGCGCCAGCAGGTCCCCCGATAAAGCTAACTATGGCTACACCTTC.

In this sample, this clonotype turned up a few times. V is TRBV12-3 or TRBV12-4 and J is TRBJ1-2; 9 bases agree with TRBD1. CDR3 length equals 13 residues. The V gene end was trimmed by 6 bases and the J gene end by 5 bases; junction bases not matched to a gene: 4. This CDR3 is CASRLGQGYGYTF. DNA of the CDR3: TGTGCCAGCAGACTGGGACAGGGATATGGCTACACCTTC.

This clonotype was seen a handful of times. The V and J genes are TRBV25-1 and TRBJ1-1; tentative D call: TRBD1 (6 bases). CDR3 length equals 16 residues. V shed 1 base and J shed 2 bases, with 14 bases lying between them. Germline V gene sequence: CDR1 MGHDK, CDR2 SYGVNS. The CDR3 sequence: CASSEFGGPTNTEAFF. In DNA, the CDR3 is TGTGCCAGCAGTGAATTTGGGGGCCCCACAAACACTGAAGCTTTCTTT.

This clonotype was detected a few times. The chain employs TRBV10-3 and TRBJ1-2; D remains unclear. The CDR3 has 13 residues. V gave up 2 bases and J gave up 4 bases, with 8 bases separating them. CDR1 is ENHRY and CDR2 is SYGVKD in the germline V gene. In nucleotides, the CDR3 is TGTGCCATCAGTGAGGCCATTCTCTATGGCTACACCTTC. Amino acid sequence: CAISEAILYGYTF.

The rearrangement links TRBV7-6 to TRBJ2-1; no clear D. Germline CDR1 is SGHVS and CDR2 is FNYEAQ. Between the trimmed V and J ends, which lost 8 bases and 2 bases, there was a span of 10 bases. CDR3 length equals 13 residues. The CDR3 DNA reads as TGTGCCAGCGGCGGCAGAACCTACAATGAGCAGTTCTTC. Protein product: CASGGRTYNEQFF.

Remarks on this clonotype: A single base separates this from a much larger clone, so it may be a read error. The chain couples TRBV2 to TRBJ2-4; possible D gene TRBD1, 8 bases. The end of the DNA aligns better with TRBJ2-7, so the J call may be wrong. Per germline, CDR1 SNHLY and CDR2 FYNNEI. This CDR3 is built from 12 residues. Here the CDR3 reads CASTGGEYEQYF. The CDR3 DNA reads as TGTGCCAGTACAGGGGGGGAGTACGAGCAGTACTTC.

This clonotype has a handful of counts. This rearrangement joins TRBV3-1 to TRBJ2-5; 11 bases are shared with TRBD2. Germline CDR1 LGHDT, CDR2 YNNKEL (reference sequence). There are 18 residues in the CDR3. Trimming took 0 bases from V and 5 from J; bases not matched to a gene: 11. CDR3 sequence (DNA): TGTGCCAGCAGCCAAGAGAGGAATAGCGGGAGGGGTCGGGAGACCCAGTACTTC. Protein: CASSQERNSGRGRETQYF.